This T cell receptor (beta chain) was found in a study of cytomegalovirus exposure and HLA in healthy donors. Healthy individuals who donated bone marrow served as the donors. Notes on this clone: Its specificity is unknown.

The PCR had 60 Vbeta and 13 Jbeta primers. TCRdb keeps only in-frame clones here, not all; method: immunoSEQ multiplex PCR. The sample lists fewer than 200,000 clones; roughly 80% were seen once. Study-level points and caveats: Segments of the TCR beta V type were, in most cases, productive about 87% or about 30% of the time in an earlier analysis. A later analysis by the authors found several of the most significant clusters apparently linked to common viral pathogens. Accurate prediction of HLA-A and HLA-B alleles (for most subjects) was reportedly achieved from TCR beta sequences.

Trimming removed 3 bases from V and 4 bases from J; junction bases left unmatched: 4. Germline loops: CDR1 SGHNT, CDR2 YYREEE (reference sequence). The CDR3 loop spans 15 amino acids. The genes are TRBV5-4 and TRBJ2-2; 9 bases match TRBD1. The TCR comes from a female donor in good health and CMV-seronegative. What was sequenced was PBMCs. The CDR3 DNA is TGTGCCAGCAGCTGGGACAGGGCCGGCACCGGGGAGCTGTTTTTT. Translated: CASSWDRAGTGELFF.